This T cell receptor beta chain was recovered during a study of T cells after somatic rescue of genetic block. Assay: immunoSEQ multiplex PCR; the TCRdb copy retains only in-frame clones and omits some. This table holds 12,000 to 15,000 clones, about 70% found once. CDR1 is SGHNT and CDR2 is YENEEA in the germline V gene. The CDR3 sequence is 16 residues long. The ends lost 5 bases at V and 5 bases at J; junction bases unmatched: 7. The specimen sequenced was peripheral blood mononuclear cells (PBMCs). The sequence was obtained from a boy younger than 18. This chain uses TRBV11-3 with TRBJ2-2; 11 nucleotides line up with TRBD1. The CDR3 sequence: CASSPRTGGVTGELFF. As DNA, the CDR3 is TGTGCCAGCAGCCCTAGGACAGGGGGCGTTACCGGGGAGCTGTTTTTT.